This T cell receptor beta chain was sequenced in a study of beta chain features in type 1 diabetes. At the level of the study: The number of sorted cells examined across all samples was approximately 100 million. Study outcomes and limitations: In every one of the four CD4+ subsets, TCRB CDR3s were moderately but significantly shorter in Type 1 diabetes patients.

Germline-derived CDR1 and CDR2 are SNHLY and FYNNEI. CDR3 length: 13 residues. The V and J ends lost 7 bases and 10 bases respectively, with 18 bases between them. In regard to this clone: What it binds is not known.

The whole isolated RNA underwent reverse transcription, so sequencing captured expressed TCRB transcripts. Assay used: immunoSEQ multiplex PCR; TCRdb lists only in-frame clones, some missing. The sample contains about 160,000 clones, about 8.1% of which appear only once. The sample consisted of central memory CD4+ T cells from blood. The receptor was isolated from a woman younger than 35 with type 1 diabetes. J is TRBJ2-3 and V is TRBV2; D call uncertain. Written as DNA, the CDR3 is TGTGCCAGCATCGATGCCGTAAATCGGTCGCAGTATTTT. Translation: CASIDAVNRSQYF.